Included here is one T cell receptor (beta chain) sequence, with context. Its specificity is unknown. Profiled with immunoSEQ multiplex PCR; TCRdb holds only in-frame clones, not every one. Here the sample spans more than 150,000 clones, about 90% being singletons. The data derive from a study of T cell responses to AZD1222 COVID-19 vaccine. The CDR3 length is 14 residues. The germline V and J ends were trimmed by 4 bases and 2 bases, with 12 bases remaining between them. Looked up from germline, CDR1 is MNHEY and CDR2 is SMNVEV (reference sequence). General observations from the study: Spike-specific TCR breadth and depth went up after people got two AZD1222 doses. Dominant CD4 TCR responses targeted spike regions 160-218 and 743-854. The number of AZD1222 recipients seropositive at baseline was only 5 to 7.

This specimen was peripheral blood, taken 28 days after the second AZD1222 dose. The source of this sequence is an adult who received the AZD1222 COVID-19 vaccine. The chain joins TRBV27 to TRBJ2-7, with D hard to call. For the CDR3, the DNA is TGTGCCAGCAGTTCCGGCAGGCCGACCTACGAGCAGTACTTC. Translated, it gives CASSSGRPTYEQYF.